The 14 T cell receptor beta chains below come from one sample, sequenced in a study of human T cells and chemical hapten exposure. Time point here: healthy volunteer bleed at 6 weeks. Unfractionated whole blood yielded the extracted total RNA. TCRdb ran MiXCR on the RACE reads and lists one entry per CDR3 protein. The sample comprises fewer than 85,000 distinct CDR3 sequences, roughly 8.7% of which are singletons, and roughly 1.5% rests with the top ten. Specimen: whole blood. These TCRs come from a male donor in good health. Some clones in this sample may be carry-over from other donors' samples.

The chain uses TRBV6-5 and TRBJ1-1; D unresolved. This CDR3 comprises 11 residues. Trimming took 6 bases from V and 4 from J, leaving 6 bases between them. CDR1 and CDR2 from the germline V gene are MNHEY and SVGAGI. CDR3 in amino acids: CASRGATEAFF. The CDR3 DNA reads TGTGCCAGCAGGGGAGCCACTGAAGCTTTCTTT.

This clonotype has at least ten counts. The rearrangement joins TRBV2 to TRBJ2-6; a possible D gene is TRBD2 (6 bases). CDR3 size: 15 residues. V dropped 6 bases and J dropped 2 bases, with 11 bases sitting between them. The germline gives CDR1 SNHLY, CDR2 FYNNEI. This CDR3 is CASSLPGAGANVLTF. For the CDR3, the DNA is TGTGCCAGCAGCCTCCCGGGGGCTGGGGCCAACGTCCTGACTTTC.

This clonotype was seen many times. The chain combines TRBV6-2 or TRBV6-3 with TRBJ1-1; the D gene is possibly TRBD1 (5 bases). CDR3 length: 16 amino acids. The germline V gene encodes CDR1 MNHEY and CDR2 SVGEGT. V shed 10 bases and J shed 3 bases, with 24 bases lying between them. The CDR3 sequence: CATHRVRAGVDTEAFF. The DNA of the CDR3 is TGTGCCACCCACCGGGTCAGGGCGGGGGTGGACACTGAAGCTTTCTTT.

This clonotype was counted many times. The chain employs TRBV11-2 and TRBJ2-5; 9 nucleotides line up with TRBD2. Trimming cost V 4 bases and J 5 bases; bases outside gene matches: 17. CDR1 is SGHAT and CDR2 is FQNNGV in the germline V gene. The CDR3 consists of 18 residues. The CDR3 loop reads CASSWTRQTGTSRETQYF. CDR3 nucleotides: TGTGCCAGCAGCTGGACGCGACAAACCGGGACTAGCAGGGAGACCCAGTACTTC.

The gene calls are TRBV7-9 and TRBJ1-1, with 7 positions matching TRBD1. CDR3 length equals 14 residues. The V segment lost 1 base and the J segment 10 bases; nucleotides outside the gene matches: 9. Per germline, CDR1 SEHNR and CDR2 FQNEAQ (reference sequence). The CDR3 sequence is CASSLVSTRGRAFF. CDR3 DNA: TGTGCCAGCAGCTTAGTTAGTACTAGGGGGCGAGCTTTCTTT.

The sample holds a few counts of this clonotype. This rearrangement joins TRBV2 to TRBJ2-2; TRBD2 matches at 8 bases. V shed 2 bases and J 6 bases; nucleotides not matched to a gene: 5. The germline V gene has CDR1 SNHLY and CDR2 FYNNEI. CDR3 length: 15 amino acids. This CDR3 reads CASSESGRGAGELFF. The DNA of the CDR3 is TGTGCCAGCAGTGAAAGCGGGAGAGGAGCCGGGGAGCTGTTTTTT.

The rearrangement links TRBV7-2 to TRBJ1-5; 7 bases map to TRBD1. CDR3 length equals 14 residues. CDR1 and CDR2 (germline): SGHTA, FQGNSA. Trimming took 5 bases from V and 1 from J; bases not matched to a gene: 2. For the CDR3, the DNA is TGTGCCAGCAGCACAGGGGACAGCAATCAGCCCCAGCATTTT. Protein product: CASSTGDSNQPQHF. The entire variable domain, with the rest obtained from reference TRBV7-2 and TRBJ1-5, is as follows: GAGVSQSPSNKVTEKGKDVELRCDPISGHTALYWYRQSLGQGLEFLIYFQGNSAPDKSGLPSDRFSAERTGGSVSTLTIQRTQQEDSAVYLCASSTGDSNQPQHFGDGTRLSIL.

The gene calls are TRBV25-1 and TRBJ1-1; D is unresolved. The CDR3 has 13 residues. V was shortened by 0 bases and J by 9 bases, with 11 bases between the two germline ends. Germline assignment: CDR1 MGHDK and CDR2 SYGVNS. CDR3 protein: CASSEYEGIQAFF. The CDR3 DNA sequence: TGTGCCAGCAGTGAATATGAGGGTATACAAGCTTTCTTT. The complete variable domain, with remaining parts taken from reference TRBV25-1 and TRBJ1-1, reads EADIYQTPRYLVIGTGKKITLECSQTMGHDKMYWYQQDPGMELHLIHYSYGVNSTEKGDLSSESTVSRIRTEHFPLTLESARPSHTSQYLCASSEYEGIQAFFGQGTRLTVV.

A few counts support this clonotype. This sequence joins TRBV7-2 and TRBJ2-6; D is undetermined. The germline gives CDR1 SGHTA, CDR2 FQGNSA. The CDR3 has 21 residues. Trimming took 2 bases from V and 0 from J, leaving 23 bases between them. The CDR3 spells CASSLRFSRGYLPSGANVLTF. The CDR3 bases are TGTGCCAGCAGCTTAAGGTTCTCGAGAGGATACCTCCCCTCTGGGGCCAACGTCCTGACTTTC.

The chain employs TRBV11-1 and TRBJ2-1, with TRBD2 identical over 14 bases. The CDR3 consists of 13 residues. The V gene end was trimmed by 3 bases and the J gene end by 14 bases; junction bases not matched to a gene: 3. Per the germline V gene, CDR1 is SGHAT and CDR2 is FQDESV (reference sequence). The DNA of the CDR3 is TGTGCCAGCAGCTTGACTAGCGGGAGGGCCAAGTTCTTC. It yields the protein CASSLTSGRAKFF. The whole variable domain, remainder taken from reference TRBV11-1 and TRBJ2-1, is EAEVAQSPRYKITEKSQAVAFWCDPISGHATLYWYRQILGQGPELLVQFQDESVVDDSQLPKDRFSAERLKGVDSTLKIQPAELGDSAMYLCASSLTSGRAKFFGPGTRLTVL.

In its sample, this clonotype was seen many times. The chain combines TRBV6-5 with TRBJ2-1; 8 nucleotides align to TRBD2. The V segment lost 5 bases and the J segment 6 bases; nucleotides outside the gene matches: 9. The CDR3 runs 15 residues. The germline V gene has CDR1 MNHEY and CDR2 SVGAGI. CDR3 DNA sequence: TGTGCCAGCAGTCAACAAACTAGCGGAGGCAATGAGCAGTTCTTC. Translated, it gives CASSQQTSGGNEQFF.

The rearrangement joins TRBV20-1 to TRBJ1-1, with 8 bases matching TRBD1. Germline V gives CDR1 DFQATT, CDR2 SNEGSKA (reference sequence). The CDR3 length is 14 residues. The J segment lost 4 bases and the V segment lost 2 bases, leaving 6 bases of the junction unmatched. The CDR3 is CSARQGAWGTEAFF. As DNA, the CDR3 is TGCAGTGCTAGACAGGGGGCCTGGGGCACTGAAGCTTTCTTT.

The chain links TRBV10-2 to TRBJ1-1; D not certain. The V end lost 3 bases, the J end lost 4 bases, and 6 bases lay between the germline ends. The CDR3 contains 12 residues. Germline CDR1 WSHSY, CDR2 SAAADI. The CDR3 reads CASSDVGTEAFF. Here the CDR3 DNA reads TGCGCCAGCAGTGATGTCGGCACTGAAGCTTTCTTT.

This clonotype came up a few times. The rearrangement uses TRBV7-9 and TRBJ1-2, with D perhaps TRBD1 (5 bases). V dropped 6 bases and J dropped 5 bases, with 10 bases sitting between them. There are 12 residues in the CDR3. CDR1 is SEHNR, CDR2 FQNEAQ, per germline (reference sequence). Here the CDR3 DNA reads TGTGCCAGCAGTACGACAGCATATGGCTACACCTTC. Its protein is CASSTTAYGYTF.